The present TCR beta chain was sequenced within a study of cytomegalovirus exposure and HLA in healthy donors. Study-level points and caveats: According to a later analysis, most TCR beta chains associated with CMV appeared HLA-restricted. An assumption of roughly uniform sequencing depth across donors underlay the presence/absence analyses.

On this clone: What it binds is not known.

PCR used 60 Vbeta primers and 13 Jbeta primers. Method: immunoSEQ multiplex PCR; TCRdb's copy keeps in-frame clones and lacks some. Found here are roughly 130,000 clones, approximately 80% of them singletons; the top ten hold roughly 10%. The germline V gene encodes CDR1 MNHEY and CDR2 SVGAGI. J was trimmed by 3 bases and V by 7 bases; bases with no gene match: 9. The CDR3 is made up of 15 amino acids. Specimen: PBMCs. V gene TRBV6-5 combines with J gene TRBJ2-1; 7 bases are shared with TRBD1. The origin of this receptor is a male donor in good health and CMV-seropositive. CDR3 amino acids: CASMIRDRVYNEQFF. The CDR3 DNA is TGTGCCAGCATGATACGGGACAGAGTCTACAATGAGCAGTTCTTC.